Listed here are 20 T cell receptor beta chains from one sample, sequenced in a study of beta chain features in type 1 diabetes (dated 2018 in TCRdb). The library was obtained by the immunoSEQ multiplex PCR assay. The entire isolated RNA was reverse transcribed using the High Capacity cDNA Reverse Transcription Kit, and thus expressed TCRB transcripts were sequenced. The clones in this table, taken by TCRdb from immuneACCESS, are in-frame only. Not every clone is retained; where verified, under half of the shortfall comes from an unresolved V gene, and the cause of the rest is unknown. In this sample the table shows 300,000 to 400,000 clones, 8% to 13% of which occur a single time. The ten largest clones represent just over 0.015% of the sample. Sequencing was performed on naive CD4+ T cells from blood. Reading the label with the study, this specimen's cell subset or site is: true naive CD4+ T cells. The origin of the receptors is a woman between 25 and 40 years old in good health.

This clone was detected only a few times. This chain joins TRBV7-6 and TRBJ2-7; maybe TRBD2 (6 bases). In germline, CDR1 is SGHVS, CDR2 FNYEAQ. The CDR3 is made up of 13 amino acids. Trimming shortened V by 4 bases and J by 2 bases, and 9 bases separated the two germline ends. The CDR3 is CASSSWGAYEQYF. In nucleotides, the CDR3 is TGTGCCAGCAGCTCCTGGGGGGCCTACGAGCAGTACTTC.

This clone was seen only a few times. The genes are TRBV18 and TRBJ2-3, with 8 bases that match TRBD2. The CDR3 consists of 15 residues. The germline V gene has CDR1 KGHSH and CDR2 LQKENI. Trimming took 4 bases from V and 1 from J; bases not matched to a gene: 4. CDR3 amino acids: CASSQQRERTDTQYF. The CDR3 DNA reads TGTGCCAGCTCACAACAGCGGGAGCGCACAGATACGCAGTATTTT.

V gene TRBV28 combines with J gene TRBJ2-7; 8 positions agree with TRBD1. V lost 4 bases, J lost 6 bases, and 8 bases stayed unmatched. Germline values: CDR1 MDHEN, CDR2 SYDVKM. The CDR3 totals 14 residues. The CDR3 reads CASSSHDRGVEQYF. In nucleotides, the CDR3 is TGTGCCAGCAGTTCCCATGACAGGGGTGTCGAGCAGTACTTC.

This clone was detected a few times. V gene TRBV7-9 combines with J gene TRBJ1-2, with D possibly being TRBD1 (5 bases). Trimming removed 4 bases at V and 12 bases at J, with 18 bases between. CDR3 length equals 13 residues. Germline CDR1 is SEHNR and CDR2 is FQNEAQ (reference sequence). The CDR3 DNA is TGTGCCAGCAGCTCCGAGTCAAGTCAGGGCCACACCTTC. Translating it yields CASSSESSQGHTF.

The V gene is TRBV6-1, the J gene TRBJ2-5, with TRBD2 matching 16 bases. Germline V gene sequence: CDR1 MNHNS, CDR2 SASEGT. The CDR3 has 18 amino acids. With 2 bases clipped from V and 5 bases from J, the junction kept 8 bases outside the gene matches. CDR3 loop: CASSETGLAGGPRETQYF. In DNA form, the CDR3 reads TGTGCCAGCAGTGAAACGGGACTAGCGGGAGGGCCGAGGGAGACCCAGTACTTC.

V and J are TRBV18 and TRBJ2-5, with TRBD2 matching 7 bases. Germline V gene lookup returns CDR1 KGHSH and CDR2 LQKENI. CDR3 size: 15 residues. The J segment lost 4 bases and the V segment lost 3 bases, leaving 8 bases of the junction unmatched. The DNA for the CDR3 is TGTGCCAGCTCACCGGCCGCGGGGGATGCAGAGACCCAGTACTTC. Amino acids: CASSPAAGDAETQYF.

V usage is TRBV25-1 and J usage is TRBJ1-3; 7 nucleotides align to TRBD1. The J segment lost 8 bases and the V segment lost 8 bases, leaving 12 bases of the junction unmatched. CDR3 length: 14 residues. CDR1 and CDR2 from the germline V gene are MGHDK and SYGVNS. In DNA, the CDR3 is TGTGCCAGCGCACTAGGGGGCTCGGGAGACACCATATATTTT. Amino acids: CASALGGSGDTIYF. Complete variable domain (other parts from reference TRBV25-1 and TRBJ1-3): EADIYQTPRYLVIGTGKKITLECSQTMGHDKMYWYQQDPGMELHLIHYSYGVNSTEKGDLSSESTVSRIRTEHFPLTLESARPSHTSQYLCASALGGSGDTIYFGEGSWLTVV.

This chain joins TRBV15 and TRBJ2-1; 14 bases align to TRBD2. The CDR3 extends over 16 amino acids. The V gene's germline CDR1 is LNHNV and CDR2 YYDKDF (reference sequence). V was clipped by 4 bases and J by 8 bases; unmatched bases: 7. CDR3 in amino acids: CATSTRLAGGPHEQFF. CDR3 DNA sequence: TGTGCCACCAGCACACGACTAGCGGGAGGGCCTCATGAGCAGTTCTTC.

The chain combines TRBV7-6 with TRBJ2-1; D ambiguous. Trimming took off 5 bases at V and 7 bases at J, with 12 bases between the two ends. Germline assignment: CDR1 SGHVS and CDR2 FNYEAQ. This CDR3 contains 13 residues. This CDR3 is CASSLPSGNEQFF. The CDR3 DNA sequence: TGTGCCAGCAGCCTCCCGTCCGGGAATGAGCAGTTCTTC.

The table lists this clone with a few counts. In nucleotides, the CDR3 is TGTGCCAGCAGCTTAACAGCGGGAGATCGCAATGAGCAGTTCTTC. Amino acid sequence: CASSLTAGDRNEQFF. This chain uses TRBV7-2 with TRBJ2-1, with TRBD2 matching 8 bases. V was clipped by 2 bases and J by 6 bases; unmatched bases: 6. Per the germline V gene, CDR1 is SGHTA and CDR2 is FQGNSA. The CDR3 loop spans 15 amino acids.

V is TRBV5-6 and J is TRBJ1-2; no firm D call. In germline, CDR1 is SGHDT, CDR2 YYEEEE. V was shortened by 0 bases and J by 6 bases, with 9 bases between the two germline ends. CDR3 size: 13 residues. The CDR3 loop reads CASSLGDTHGYTF. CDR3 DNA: TGTGCCAGCAGCTTGGGAGACACCCATGGCTACACCTTC.

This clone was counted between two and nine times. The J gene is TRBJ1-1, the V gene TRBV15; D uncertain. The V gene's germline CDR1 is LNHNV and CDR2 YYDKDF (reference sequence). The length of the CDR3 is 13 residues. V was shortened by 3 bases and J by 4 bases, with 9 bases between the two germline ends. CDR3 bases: TGTGCCACCAGCAGGCAACCTAGCACTGAAGCTTTCTTT. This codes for CATSRQPSTEAFF.

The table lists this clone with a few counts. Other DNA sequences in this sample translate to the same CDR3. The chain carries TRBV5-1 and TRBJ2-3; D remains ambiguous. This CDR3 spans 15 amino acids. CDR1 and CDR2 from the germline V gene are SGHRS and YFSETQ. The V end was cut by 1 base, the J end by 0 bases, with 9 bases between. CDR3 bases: TGCGCCAGCAGCTTGCGGCTAGAAAGCACAGATACGCAGTATTTT. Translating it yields CASSLRLESTDTQYF.

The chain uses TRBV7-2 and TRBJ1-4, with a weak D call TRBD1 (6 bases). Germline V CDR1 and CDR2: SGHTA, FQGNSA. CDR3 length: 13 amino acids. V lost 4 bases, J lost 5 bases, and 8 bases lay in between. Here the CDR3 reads CASSSDRNEKLFF. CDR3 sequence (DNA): TGTGCCAGCAGCTCCGACAGGAATGAAAAACTGTTTTTT. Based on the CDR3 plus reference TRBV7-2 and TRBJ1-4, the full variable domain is GAGVSQSPSNKVTEKGKDVELRCDPISGHTALYWYRQSLGQGLEFLIYFQGNSAPDKSGLPSDRFSAERTGGSVSTLTIQRTQQEDSAVYLCASSSDRNEKLFFGSGTQLSVL.

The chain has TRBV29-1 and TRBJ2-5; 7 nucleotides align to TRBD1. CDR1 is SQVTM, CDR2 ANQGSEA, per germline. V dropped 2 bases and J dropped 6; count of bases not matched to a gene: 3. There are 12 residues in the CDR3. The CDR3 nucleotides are TGCAGCGTTGAACACAGGGGTAAGACCCAGTACTTC. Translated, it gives CSVEHRGKTQYF.

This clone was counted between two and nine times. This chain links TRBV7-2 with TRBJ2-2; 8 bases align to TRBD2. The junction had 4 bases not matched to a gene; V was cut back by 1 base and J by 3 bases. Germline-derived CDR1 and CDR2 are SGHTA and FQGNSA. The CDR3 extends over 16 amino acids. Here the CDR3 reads CASSLGGGRYTGELFF. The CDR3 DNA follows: TGTGCCAGCAGCTTAGGTGGCGGGAGGTACACCGGGGAGCTGTTTTTT.

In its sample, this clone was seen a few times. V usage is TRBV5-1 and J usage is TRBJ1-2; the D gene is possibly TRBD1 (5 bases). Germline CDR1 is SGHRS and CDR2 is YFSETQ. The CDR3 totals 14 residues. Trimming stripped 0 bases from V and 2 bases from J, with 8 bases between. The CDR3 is CASSLEGFNYGYTF. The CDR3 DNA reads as TGCGCCAGCAGCTTGGAGGGGTTCAACTATGGCTACACCTTC.

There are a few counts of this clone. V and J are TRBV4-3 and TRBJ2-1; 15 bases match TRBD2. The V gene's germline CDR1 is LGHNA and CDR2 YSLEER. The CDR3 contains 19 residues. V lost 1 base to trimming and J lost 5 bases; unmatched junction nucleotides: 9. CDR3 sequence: CASSQGRTSGRALHNEQFF. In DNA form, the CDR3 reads TGCGCCAGCAGCCAAGGCCGGACTAGCGGGAGGGCCTTACACAATGAGCAGTTCTTC.

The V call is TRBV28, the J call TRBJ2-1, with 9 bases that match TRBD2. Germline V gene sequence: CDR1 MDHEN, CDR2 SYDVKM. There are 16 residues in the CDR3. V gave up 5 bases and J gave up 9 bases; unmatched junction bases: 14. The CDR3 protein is CASSPSGTSFWGEQFF. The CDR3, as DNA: TGTGCCAGCAGTCCGTCAGGGACTAGCTTTTGGGGTGAGCAGTTCTTC.

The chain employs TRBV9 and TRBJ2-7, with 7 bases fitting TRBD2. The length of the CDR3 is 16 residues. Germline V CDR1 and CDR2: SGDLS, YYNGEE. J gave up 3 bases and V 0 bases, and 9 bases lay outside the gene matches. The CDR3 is CASSVEGLADNYEQYF. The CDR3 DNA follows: TGTGCCAGCAGCGTAGAGGGTCTAGCGGATAACTACGAGCAGTACTTC.